This TCR beta chain was captured by sequencing in a study of beta chain features in type 1 diabetes (dated by TCRdb to the late 2010s). In terms of the full investigation: Mean age, gender distribution, total cell number and subset yield were not different between patients and healthy donors. A total of some 110 million sorted cells were examined across all samples, and the number of cells per subset was strongly correlated with RNA yield. In the study, recently diagnosed type 1 diabetes patients and matched healthy donors were compared on the TCRB repertoires of their sorted circulating CD4+ T cell subsets. Regulatory and stem cell-like memory subsets were isolated from only 8 patients and roughly eight healthy donors, whereas naive and central memory subsets came from all 30 or so donors. On the study overall, not on this receptor specifically: At VDJ recombination sites, type 1 diabetes patients had fewer insertions and more deleted nucleotides, which implies abnormalities in thymic rearrangement. Only small numbers of individuals were included in the HLA sub-analyses, which left unresolved whether HLA type had any influence on TCRB rearrangement. Shorter templates might be favored by PCR, yet because patient and control samples were amplified and corrected together, any such skew would affect both groups equally. Sequencing cDNA rather than genomic DNA could over-represent highly expressing activated cells, although activation and CD3 levels did not differ between groups. A moderate but significant shortening of TCRB CDR3 length was observed in type 1 diabetes patients in all four CD4+ subsets. Naive, central memory and regulatory TCRB repertoires appeared to be more similar among patients than among healthy donors.

The germline V gene (reference sequence) provides CDR1 MNHEY and CDR2 SMNVEV. The cysteine opens and the phenylalanine closes a CDR3 of 15 amino acids. Only CDR3 DNA is held: 45 bases, read in frame from base 1. All of the isolated RNA was reverse transcribed with the High Capacity cDNA Reverse Transcription Kit, so expressed TCRB transcripts were sequenced. Deep immunoSEQ sequencing was applied to naive, central memory and regulatory T cell samples, giving an average of approximately 3.8 million total reads per sample. After sorted cells were lysed in RLT buffer, RNA was extracted with DNase-treated RNeasy Micro or Mini kits, with the choice depending on cell number. Each cell subset was processed separately to prevent cross-contamination, with patient and healthy donor samples processed together. The immunoSEQ multiplex PCR was used to amplify TCRB sequences from cDNA, generating 87-bp fragments that spanned the CDR3 region. Amplicons were sequenced on the Illumina HiSeq platform. Processing in the source paper ran as follows. PCR bias was computationally corrected using synthetic template baselines, reads within Hamming distance 2 were collapsed, and singletons that could not be merged were discarded. Reads were aligned against IMGT to assign V, D and J genes, CDR3 length and insertions or deletions at six rearrangement sites. Within each subset, clonotype counts were normalized to the number of sorted cells before true diversity and Gini coefficients were calculated with the tcR R package. The overlap coefficient, calculated on TCRB nucleotide sequences, was used to quantify repertoire sharing. This is the immuneACCESS table as TCRdb keeps it, with only in-frame sequences that have V and J called. A part of the clones is gone; compared with another copy, unresolved V genes explain less than half, and the rest is unexplained. That table gives V, J and clone size, and the DNA gave D and trimming. This sample gives 38,000 or so clones in total; 64% of them show up just once. Of the sample, around 2% falls within the top ten clones.

Concerning this clone: The clone's antigen remains unknown. Per-base qualities were not stored, and no clone one base away is much larger.

Each donor gave one peripheral blood draw, averaging approximately 120 mL, which was collected into heparinised tubes. Naive, central memory, regulatory and stem cell-like memory CD4+ T cells were sorted on a BD FACSAria II using a panel including CD45RO, CCR7, CD25, CD127, CD95 and CD27. All sorted populations exceeded 98% purity. PBMCs were isolated right away by Lymphoprep density gradient centrifugation and were stained directly, without culture. So that batch effects would be minimized, each experiment stained and sorted samples in pairs, pairing one healthy donor with one patient. This receptor was obtained from a woman younger than 45 in good health. Specimen: Tregs from blood. The cell subset or site label, as the study defines it: regulatory CD4+ T cells. The chain was built from TRBV27 and TRBJ2-3; TRBD2 agrees with 12 junctional bases. In nucleotide form, the sequence is TGTGCTCTGCCCTGGACTAGCGGGAAGGCAGATACGCAGTATTTT. Its protein is CALPWTSGKADTQYF.